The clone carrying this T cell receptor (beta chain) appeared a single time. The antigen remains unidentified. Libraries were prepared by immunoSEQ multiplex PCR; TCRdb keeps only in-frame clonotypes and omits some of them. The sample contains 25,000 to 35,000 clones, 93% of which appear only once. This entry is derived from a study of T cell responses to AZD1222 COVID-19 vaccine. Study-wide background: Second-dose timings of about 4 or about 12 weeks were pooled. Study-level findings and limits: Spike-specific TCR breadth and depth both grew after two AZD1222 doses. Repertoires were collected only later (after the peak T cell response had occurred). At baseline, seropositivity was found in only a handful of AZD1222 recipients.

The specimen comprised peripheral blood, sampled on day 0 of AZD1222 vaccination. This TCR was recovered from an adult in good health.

The CDR3 is CASSYSGGDSYEQYF. The CDR3, as DNA: TGTGCCAGCAGTTACAGCGGGGGGGACTCCTACGAGCAGTACTTC. V is TRBV6-5 and J is TRBJ2-7, with TRBD2 identical over 10 bases. Trimming at V came to 2 bases and at J to 0 bases, leaving 1 base not matched to a gene. Germline V gene lookup returns CDR1 MNHEY and CDR2 SVGAGI. This CDR3 has 15 residues.